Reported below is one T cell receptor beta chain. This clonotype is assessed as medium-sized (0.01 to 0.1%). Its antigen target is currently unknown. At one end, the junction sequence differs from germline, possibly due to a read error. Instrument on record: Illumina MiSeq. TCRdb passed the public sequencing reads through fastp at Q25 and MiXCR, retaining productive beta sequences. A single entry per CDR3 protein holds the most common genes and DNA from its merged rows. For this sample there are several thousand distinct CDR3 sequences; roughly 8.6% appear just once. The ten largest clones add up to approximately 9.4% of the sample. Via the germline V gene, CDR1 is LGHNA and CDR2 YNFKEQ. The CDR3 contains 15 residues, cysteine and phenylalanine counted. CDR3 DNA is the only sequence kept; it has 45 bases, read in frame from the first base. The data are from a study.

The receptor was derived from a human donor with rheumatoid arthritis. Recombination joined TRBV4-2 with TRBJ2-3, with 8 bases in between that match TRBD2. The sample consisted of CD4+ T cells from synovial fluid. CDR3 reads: CASSQDHASGPPQSF. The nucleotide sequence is TGTGCCAGCAGCCAAGATCATGCTAGCGGGCCACCCCAGTCTTTT.